This entry is about one TCR beta chain. A junction end diverges from the germline sequence, so it may reflect a read error. Other DNA sequences in this sample translate to the same CDR3. Profiling relied on immunoSEQ multiplex PCR, and the TCRdb table lists in-frame clones only, not all of them. Counted here are roughly 500,000 clones, around nine tenths occurring once; the ten biggest clones make up about 1.7%. In germline, CDR1 is LGHDT, CDR2 YNNKEL (reference sequence). CDR3 length equals 15 residues. This sample is drawn from a study of blood T cell repertoires in COVID-19. The receptor was isolated from a woman aged 40 to 50 who had recovered from COVID-19. The specimen sequenced was PBMCs or T cells enriched from blood (not recorded which). This chain connects TRBV3-1 (or the pseudogene TRBV3-2) to TRBJ2-5; the D gene is possibly TRBD1 (6 bases). CDR3 loop: CASSQDRYREETQYF. DNA for the CDR3: TGTGCTAGCAGCCAAGATCGGTACAGGGAAGAGACCCAGTACTTC.